One and the same sample provided the 21 T cell receptor beta chains below, sequenced in a study of shared clonotypes between healthy human individuals. CD8 cells classed as naive were CD45RO-negative and positively selected for CCR7, excluding terminally differentiated effector memory CD45RA+ cells. Clones were read by immunoSEQ multiplex PCR, and TCRdb kept only the in-frame ones, dropping some. The sample contains more than 2 million clones, roughly 94% of which appear only once. Source material: naive CD8+ T cells sorted from blood. The receptors originated from a man in his late teens or twenties in good health.

This chain uses TRBV28 with TRBJ2-5; D uncertain. The CDR3 is 14 residues long. CDR1 and CDR2 from the germline V gene are MDHEN and SYDVKM. Trimming stripped 2 bases from V and 4 bases from J, with 11 bases between. The CDR3 DNA is TGTGCCAGCAGTTTAGGTTCACTCCCAGAGACCCAGTACTTC. Protein product: CASSLGSLPETQYF.

This chain links TRBV2 with TRBJ1-4; no clear D gene. The germline CDR1 and CDR2 sequences are SNHLY and FYNNEI. The CDR3 totals 11 residues. The CDR3 sequence: CGGGEAEKLFF. The CDR3 DNA sequence: TGTGGGGGAGGAGAGGCCGAAAAACTGTTTTTT.

CDR3 DNA sequence: TGTGCCAGCAGCGTAAGGGGACTAGCAGGCTACGAGCAGTACTTC. It yields the protein CASSVRGLAGYEQYF. The V gene is TRBV9, the J gene TRBJ2-7, with 9 nucleotides matching TRBD2. Germline V gives CDR1 SGDLS, CDR2 YYNGEE. V gave up 1 base and J gave up 3 bases; unmatched junction bases: 5. The CDR3 extends over 15 amino acids.

The V and J genes are TRBV7-6 and TRBJ2-5; D is possibly TRBD2 (5 bases). The ends were cut back, 5 bases at V and 1 base at J, with 14 bases in the middle. Germline V gives CDR1 SGHVS, CDR2 FNYEAQ. This CDR3 has 15 amino acids. The CDR3 DNA reads as TGTGCCAGCAGCCAAGGACTCCAGGCCCAAGAGACCCAGTACTTC. Translating it yields CASSQGLQAQETQYF.

Here the CDR3 reads CASSSGLGTLFPDTQYF. The CDR3 coding sequence is TGCGCCAGCAGCTCCGGCCTCGGGACTTTATTCCCAGATACGCAGTATTTT. The rearrangement links TRBV5-1 to TRBJ2-3; possibly TRBD2 for D (6 bases). This CDR3 is 17 amino acids long. The germline V and J ends were trimmed by 3 bases and 4 bases, with 21 bases remaining between them. CDR1 is SGHRS and CDR2 is YFSETQ in the germline V gene. The variable domain in full, with the rest retrieved from reference TRBV5-1 and TRBJ2-3, is KAGVTQTPRYLIKTRGQQVTLSCSPISGHRSVSWYQQTPGQGLQFLFEYFSETQRNKGNFPGRFSGRQFSNSRSEMNVSTLELGDSALYLCASSSGLGTLFPDTQYFGPGTRLTVL.

This clone was picked up a small number of times. This chain links TRBV28 with TRBJ1-5; TRBD1 is a possible D gene (5 bases). The CDR3 length is 15 residues. Germline V gives CDR1 MDHEN, CDR2 SYDVKM. Trimming stripped 2 bases from V and 3 bases from J, with 11 bases between. CDR3: CASSLAGHHNQPQHF. For the CDR3, the DNA is TGTGCCAGCAGTTTAGCGGGGCATCACAATCAGCCCCAGCATTTT. Complete variable domain (other parts from reference TRBV28 and TRBJ1-5): DVKVTQSSRYLVKRTGEKVFLECVQDMDHENMFWYRQDPGLGLRLIYFSYDVKMKEKGDIPEGYSVSREKKERFSLILESASTNQTSMYLCASSLAGHHNQPQHFGDGTRLSIL.

This clone was counted between two and nine times. The V call is TRBV18, the J call TRBJ1-1; D is uncertain. The CDR3 sequence is 14 residues long. The V gene lost 3 bases and the J gene lost 3 bases, with 11 bases spanning the gap. Germline V CDR1 and CDR2: KGHSH, LQKENI. CDR3 amino acids: CASSPRFTDTEAFF. In DNA, the CDR3 is TGTGCCAGCTCACCGAGGTTTACTGACACTGAAGCTTTCTTT.

The chain joins TRBV5-1 to TRBJ2-1; TRBD1 matches at 7 bases. The CDR3 runs 15 residues. The germline CDR1 and CDR2 sequences are SGHRS and YFSETQ. Trimming removed 1 base from V and 2 bases from J; junction bases left unmatched: 3. The CDR3 DNA sequence: TGCGCCAGCAGCTTGCAACAGGGGACCTACAATGAGCAGTTCTTC. Protein: CASSLQQGTYNEQFF.

The rearrangement links TRBV11-2 to TRBJ2-5; TRBD1 agrees at 7 bases. The CDR3 covers 15 residues. Germline assignment: CDR1 SGHAT and CDR2 FQNNGV. The J segment lost 1 base and the V segment lost 1 base, leaving 3 bases of the junction unmatched. CDR3 sequence: CASSLGGTAQETQYF. As DNA, the CDR3 is TGTGCCAGCAGCTTAGGGGGGACAGCCCAAGAGACCCAGTACTTC. Filled out from reference TRBV11-2 and TRBJ2-5, the complete variable domain reads EAGVAQSPRYKIIEKRQSVAFWCNPISGHATLYWYQQILGQGPKLLIQFQNNGVVDDSQLPKDRFSAERLKGVDSTLKIQPAKLEDSAVYLCASSLGGTAQETQYFGPGTRLLVL.

This clone has a handful of counts. This chain joins TRBV27 and TRBJ1-2; 10 positions match TRBD1. CDR1 and CDR2 (germline): MNHEY, SMNVEV (reference sequence). Germline trimming cut 5 bases from V and 6 bases from J; bases unmatched to any gene: 9. The length of the CDR3 is 15 residues. The CDR3 loop is CASSAYIGTGDGYTF. In nucleotides, the CDR3 is TGTGCCAGCAGTGCGTACATCGGGACAGGGGATGGCTACACCTTC.

To note about this clone: Other nucleotide sequences from this sample produce the same CDR3. The rearrangement joins TRBV29-1 to TRBJ2-7, with D possibly being TRBD1 or TRBD2 (5 bases each). CDR1 SQVTM and CDR2 ANQGSEA come from the germline V gene. The V end was cut by 0 bases, the J end by 1 base, with 7 bases between. This CDR3 has 13 residues. CDR3: CSVEDRESYEQYF. The DNA of the CDR3 is TGCAGCGTTGAAGACAGGGAGTCCTACGAGCAGTACTTC.

The CDR3 sequence: CATLDIYEQYF. CDR3 coding DNA: TGTGCCACCCTGGATATTTACGAGCAGTACTTC. This rearrangement joins TRBV10-3 to TRBJ2-7; D not certain. The CDR3 covers 11 residues. Trimming cost V 10 bases and J 4 bases, with 11 bases left between them. In germline, CDR1 is ENHRY, CDR2 SYGVKD.

The rearrangement links TRBV28 to TRBJ1-6; TRBD1 might be the D (5 bases). The CDR3 is 14 residues long. Per germline, CDR1 MDHEN and CDR2 SYDVKM. Trimming removed 4 bases at V and 10 bases at J, with 14 bases between. CDR3 region: CASSSGMGDSPLHF. DNA of the CDR3: TGTGCCAGCAGTTCCGGTATGGGGGACTCACCCCTCCACTTT.

The genes are TRBV10-2 and TRBJ2-7; perhaps TRBD2 as D (5 bases). The CDR3 is made up of 12 amino acids. Deletions cut 3 bases from V and 9 bases from J, with 12 bases between. Germline assignment: CDR1 WSHSY and CDR2 SAAADI. The CDR3 spells CASSDLREGQYF. In DNA, the CDR3 is TGCGCCAGCAGTGATCTCCGTGAGGGGCAGTACTTC.

V gene TRBV19 combines with J gene TRBJ2-7; TRBD2 is a possible D gene (5 bases). Trimming cost V 5 bases and J 0 bases, with 11 bases left between them. The CDR3 is made up of 14 amino acids. CDR1 is LNHDA and CDR2 is SQIVND in the germline V gene (reference sequence). CDR3 DNA: TGTGCCAGTAGTCACGCGGGCAGCTCCTACGAGCAGTACTTC. This gives the protein CASSHAGSSYEQYF.

The V call is TRBV6-5, the J call TRBJ1-1; D is undetermined. There are 14 residues in the CDR3. Looked up from germline, CDR1 is MNHEY and CDR2 is SVGAGI. The V gene lost 0 bases and the J gene lost 5 bases, with 10 bases spanning the gap. This chain's CDR3 is CASSYSPRWTEAFF. In DNA form, the CDR3 reads TGTGCCAGCAGTTACTCACCACGATGGACTGAAGCTTTCTTT.

This CDR3 reads CASSLDPAGGWETQYF. The DNA of the CDR3 is TGCGCCAGCAGCTTGGATCCAGCGGGAGGCTGGGAGACCCAGTACTTC. This chain links TRBV5-1 with TRBJ2-5; TRBD2 matches 9 bases. The trim removed 0 bases at V and 5 bases at J, leaving 8 bases unmatched. The CDR3 is 16 amino acids. Germline assignment: CDR1 SGHRS and CDR2 YFSETQ.

CDR3 DNA sequence: TGTGCCTGGATGGGGCGGAACACAGATACGCAGTATTTT. Protein sequence: CAWMGRNTDTQYF. The chain combines TRBV30 with TRBJ2-3, with a possible D match to TRBD1 (5 bases). CDR3 size: 13 residues. V was shortened by 4 bases and J by 2 bases, with 10 bases between the two germline ends. Looked up from germline, CDR1 is GTSNPN and CDR2 is SVGIG (reference sequence).

This rearrangement joins TRBV4-1 to TRBJ1-6; D is uncertain. The CDR3 is 16 amino acids. Per germline, CDR1 MGHRA and CDR2 YSYEKL. V was pared by 5 bases and J by 3 bases, with 14 bases between. CDR3 coding DNA: TGCGCCAGCAGCGACCGTAGGCAGAACTATAATTCACCCCTCCACTTT. Encoded protein: CASSDRRQNYNSPLHF.

This sequence joins TRBV10-2 and TRBJ2-7; the match to TRBD2 covers 8 bases. The CDR3 has 15 amino acids. Germline trimming cut 5 bases from V and 3 bases from J; bases unmatched to any gene: 9. The germline CDR1 and CDR2 sequences are WSHSY and SAAADI. CDR3 DNA: TGCGCCAGCAGTTATAGCGGGACCCTAAACTACGAGCAGTACTTC. Protein product: CASSYSGTLNYEQYF.

In the case of this clone: One end of the junction does not line up with germline, which may come from a read error. The chain recombines TRBV27 with TRBJ2-2, with 10 nucleotides matching TRBD2. Germline CDR1 MNHEY, CDR2 SMNVEV (reference sequence). This CDR3 is 15 amino acids long. CDR3 nucleotide sequence: TGTGCCGGCAGTTTAGGACTAGCGGTAACCGGGGAGCTGTTTTTT. Protein sequence: CAGSLGLAVTGELFF.